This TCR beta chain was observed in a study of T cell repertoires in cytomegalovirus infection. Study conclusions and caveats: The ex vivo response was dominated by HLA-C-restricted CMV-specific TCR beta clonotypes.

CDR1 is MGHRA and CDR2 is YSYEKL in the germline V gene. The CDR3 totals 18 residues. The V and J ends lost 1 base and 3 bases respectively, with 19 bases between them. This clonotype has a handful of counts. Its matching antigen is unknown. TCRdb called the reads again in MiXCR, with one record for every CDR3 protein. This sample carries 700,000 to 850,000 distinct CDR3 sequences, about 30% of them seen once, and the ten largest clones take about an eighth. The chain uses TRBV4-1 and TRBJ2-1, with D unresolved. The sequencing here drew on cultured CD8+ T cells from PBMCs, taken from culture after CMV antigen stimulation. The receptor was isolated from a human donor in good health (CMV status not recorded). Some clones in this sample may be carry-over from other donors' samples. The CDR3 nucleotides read TGCGCCAGCAGCCAAGGTCAGACCGTTCCAGACGTCTACAATGAGCAGTTCTTC. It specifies CASSQGQTVPDVYNEQFF.